These 7 T cell receptor beta chains share one sample of origin, sequenced in a study of T cell repertoires in cytomegalovirus infection. Each CDR3 protein is one row after TCRdb ran MiXCR on the reads. The profile shows 450,000 to 550,000 distinct CDR3 sequences, 15% to 20% of them singletons. Sequenced input: CD8+ T cells from PBMCs. The receptor source for this set is a human donor in good health (CMV status not recorded). Some clones in this sample may be carry-over from other donors' samples.

This rearrangement joins TRBV12-3 or TRBV12-4 to TRBJ1-1; maybe TRBD1 (6 bases). This CDR3 spans 14 amino acids. Trimming stripped 3 bases from V and 3 bases from J, with 11 bases between. The chain's CDR3 is CASSFSGADTEAFF. The CDR3 DNA sequence: TGTGCCAGCAGTTTTTCAGGGGCGGACACTGAAGCTTTCTTT.

The V call is TRBV5-1, the J call TRBJ2-7; 9 bases line up with TRBD1. Germline assignment: CDR1 SGHRS and CDR2 YFSETQ. The ends lost 2 bases at V and 1 base at J; junction bases unmatched: 4. The CDR3 covers 15 residues. The CDR3 DNA reads TGCGCCAGCAGCTTTGGGACAGGGTTTTCCTACGAGCAGTACTTC. Protein: CASSFGTGFSYEQYF. The full variable domain, with the rest looked up from reference TRBV5-1 and TRBJ2-7, is KAGVTQTPRYLIKTRGQQVTLSCSPISGHRSVSWYQQTPGQGLQFLFEYFSETQRNKGNFPGRFSGRQFSNSRSEMNVSTLELGDSALYLCASSFGTGFSYEQYFGPGTRLTVT.

This clonotype was counted many times. The V and J genes are TRBV27 and TRBJ2-2; possibly TRBD1 for D (6 bases). CDR3 length: 14 amino acids. CDR1 is MNHEY, CDR2 SMNVEV, per germline (reference sequence). Trimming shortened V by 3 bases and J by 3 bases, and 8 bases separated the two germline ends. Written as DNA, the CDR3 is TGTGCCAGCAGTTTGACAGGCTACACCGGGGAGCTGTTTTTT. This gives the protein CASSLTGYTGELFF.

The sample holds a few counts of this clonotype. The chain uses TRBV28 and TRBJ1-1; D perhaps matches TRBD1 (5 bases). There are 14 residues in the CDR3. The V end was cut by 11 bases, the J end by 1 base, with 17 bases between. CDR1 and CDR2 from the germline V gene are MDHEN and SYDVKM. The CDR3: CASRVWGGNTEAFF. The CDR3 nucleotides read TGTGCCTCCAGGGTGTGGGGGGGGAACACTGAAGCTTTCTTT.

J is TRBJ2-7 and V is TRBV12-3 or TRBV12-4; perhaps TRBD2 as D (6 bases). The length of the CDR3 is 16 residues. The V end was cut by 2 bases, the J end by 0 bases, with 14 bases between. In DNA, the CDR3 is TGTGCCAGCAGTTTAACCCTATCGACTAGCTCCTACGAGCAGTACTTC. It codes for CASSLTLSTSSYEQYF.

This clonotype was recorded many times. The V call is TRBV28, the J call TRBJ2-5; TRBD1 aligns across 9 bases. Germline-derived CDR1 and CDR2 are MDHEN and SYDVKM. V trimming: 7 bases; J trimming: 5 bases; junction bases outside the gene matches: 14. This CDR3 is 16 amino acids long. This CDR3 is CASITRPGQGPETQYF. CDR3 sequence (DNA): TGTGCCAGCATTACCCGCCCGGGACAGGGACCCGAGACCCAGTACTTC.

The chain couples TRBV3-1 to TRBJ2-5; D may be TRBD1 (5 bases). This CDR3 contains 17 residues. V was trimmed by 4 bases and J by 4 bases, leaving 22 bases between them. The germline gives CDR1 LGHDT, CDR2 YNNKEL (reference sequence). CDR3 protein: CASSPAAGSRLGETQYF. The CDR3 DNA sequence: TGTGCCAGCAGCCCCGCCGCAGGGTCCCGACTCGGAGAGACCCAGTACTTC.